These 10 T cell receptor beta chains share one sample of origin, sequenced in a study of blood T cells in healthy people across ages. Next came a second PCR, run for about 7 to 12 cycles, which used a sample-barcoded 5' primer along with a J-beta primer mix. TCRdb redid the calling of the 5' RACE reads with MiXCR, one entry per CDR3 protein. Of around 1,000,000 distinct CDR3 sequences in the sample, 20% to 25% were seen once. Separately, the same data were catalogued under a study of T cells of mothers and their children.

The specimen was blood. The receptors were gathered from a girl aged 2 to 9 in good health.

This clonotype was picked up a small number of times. Here the CDR3 reads CSVEMDGTSYEQYF. In DNA form, the CDR3 reads TGCAGCGTTGAAATGGACGGGACGTCCTACGAGCAGTACTTC. The chain combines TRBV29-1 with TRBJ2-7; TRBD1 or TRBD2 may be the D gene (5 bases each). The CDR3 is made up of 14 amino acids. Trimming pared 2 bases from V and 1 base from J, leaving 12 bases between. Germline-derived CDR1 and CDR2 are SQVTM and ANQGSEA.

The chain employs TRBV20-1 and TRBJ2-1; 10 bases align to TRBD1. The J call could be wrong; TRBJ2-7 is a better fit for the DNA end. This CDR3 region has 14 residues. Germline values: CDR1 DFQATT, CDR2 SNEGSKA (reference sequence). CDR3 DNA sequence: TGCAGTGCAGGAAAGACAGGGGGCGGGTACGAGCAGTACTTC. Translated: CSAGKTGGGYEQYF.

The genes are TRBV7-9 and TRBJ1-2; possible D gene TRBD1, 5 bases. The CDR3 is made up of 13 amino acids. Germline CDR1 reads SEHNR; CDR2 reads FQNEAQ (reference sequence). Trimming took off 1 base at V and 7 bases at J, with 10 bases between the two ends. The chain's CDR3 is CASSLEGAAGYTF. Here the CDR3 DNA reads TGTGCCAGCAGCTTAGAAGGGGCGGCTGGCTACACCTTC.

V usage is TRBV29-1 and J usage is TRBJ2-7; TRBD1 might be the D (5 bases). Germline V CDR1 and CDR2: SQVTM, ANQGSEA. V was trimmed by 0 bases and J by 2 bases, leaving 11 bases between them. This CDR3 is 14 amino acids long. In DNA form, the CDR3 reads TGCAGCGTTGAAGAATGGCAGGGTGCCTACGAGCAGTACTTC. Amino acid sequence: CSVEEWQGAYEQYF.

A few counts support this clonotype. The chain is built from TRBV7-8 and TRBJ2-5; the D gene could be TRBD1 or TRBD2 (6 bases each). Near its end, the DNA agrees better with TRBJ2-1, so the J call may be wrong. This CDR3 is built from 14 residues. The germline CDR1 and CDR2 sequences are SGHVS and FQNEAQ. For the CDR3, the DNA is TGTGCCAGCAGCCGAGTAGGGGGGTACAATGAGCAGTTCTTC. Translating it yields CASSRVGGYNEQFF.

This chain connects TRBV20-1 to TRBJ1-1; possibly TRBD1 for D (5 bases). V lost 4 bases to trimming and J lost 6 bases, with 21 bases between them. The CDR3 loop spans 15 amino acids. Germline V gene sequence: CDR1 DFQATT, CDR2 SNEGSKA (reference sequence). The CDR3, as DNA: TGCAGTGCTACAGCATACATGACAGCCCGTCCTGAAGCTTTCTTT. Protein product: CSATAYMTARPEAFF.

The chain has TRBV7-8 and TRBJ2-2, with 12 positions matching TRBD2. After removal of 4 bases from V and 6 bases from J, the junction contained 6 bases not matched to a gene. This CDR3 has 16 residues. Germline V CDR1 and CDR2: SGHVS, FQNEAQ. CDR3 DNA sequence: TGTGCCAGCAGCTCAAGGACTAGCGGGGCCGCCGGGGAGCTGTTTTTT. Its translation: CASSSRTSGAAGELFF.

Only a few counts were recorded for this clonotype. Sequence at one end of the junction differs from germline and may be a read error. The CDR3, as DNA: TGTGCCAGTAGCTTAGTTTTACAGTCAATCCACAATGAGCAGTTCTTC. Its translation: CASSLVLQSIHNEQFF. This sequence joins TRBV11-2 and TRBJ2-1; no definite D call. This CDR3 has 16 amino acids. Per germline, CDR1 SGHAT and CDR2 FQNNGV.

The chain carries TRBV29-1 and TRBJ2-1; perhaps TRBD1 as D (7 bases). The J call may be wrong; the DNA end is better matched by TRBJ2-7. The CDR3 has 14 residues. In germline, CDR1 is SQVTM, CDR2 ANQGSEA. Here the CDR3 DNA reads TGCAGCGTTGAAGTAGTGGCTGCAGGGGGGGAGCAGTACTTC. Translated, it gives CSVEVVAAGGEQYF.

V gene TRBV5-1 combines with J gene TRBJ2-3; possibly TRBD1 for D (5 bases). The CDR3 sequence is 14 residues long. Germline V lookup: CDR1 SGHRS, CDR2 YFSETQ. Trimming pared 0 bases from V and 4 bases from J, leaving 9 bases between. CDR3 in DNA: TGCGCCAGCAGCTTGGGACAGTCTCCAGATACGCAGTATTTT. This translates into CASSLGQSPDTQYF.